This TCR beta chain was retrieved from a study of cytomegalovirus exposure and HLA in healthy donors. Study in general: Among roughly 180 million T cells, an earlier analysis found 95 million to 140 million unique TCR beta sequences. The study's early data release held about 77 million unique TCRs from HLA-typed donors.

There are 14 residues in the CDR3. V shed 1 base and J 2 bases; nucleotides not matched to a gene: 2. The V gene's germline CDR1 is SGHTA and CDR2 FQGNSA. Comments on this clone: The antigen is unknown. Other DNA sequences in this sample translate to the same CDR3.

Study results and caveats: Sequencing depth roughly uniform across donors was assumed in presence/absence analyses. A prior analysis recorded that most TCR beta V segments were productive about 87% or about 30% of the time.

The PCR had 60 Vbeta and 13 Jbeta primers. TCRdb's copy holds only in-frame clones and misses some; the assay was immunoSEQ multiplex PCR. The sample lists 150,000 to 200,000 clones; around 76% were seen once. Sequencing input: PBMCs. This sequence joins TRBV7-2 and TRBJ2-7; TRBD1 matches 7 bases. The receptor comes from a woman aged 25 to 39 in good health and CMV-seropositive. The CDR3 spells CASSLGQGAYEQYF. The CDR3 DNA reads TGTGCCAGCAGCTTAGGTCAGGGGGCCTACGAGCAGTACTTC.